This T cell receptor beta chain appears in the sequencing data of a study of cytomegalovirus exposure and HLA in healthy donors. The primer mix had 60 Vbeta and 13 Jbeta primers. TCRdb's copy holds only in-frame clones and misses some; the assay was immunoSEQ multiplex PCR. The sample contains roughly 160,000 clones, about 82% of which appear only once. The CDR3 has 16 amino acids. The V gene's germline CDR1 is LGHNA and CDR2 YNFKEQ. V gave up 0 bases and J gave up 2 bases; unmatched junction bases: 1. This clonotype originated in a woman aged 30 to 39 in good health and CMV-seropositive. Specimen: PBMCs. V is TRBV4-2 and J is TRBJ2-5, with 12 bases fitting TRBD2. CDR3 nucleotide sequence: TGTGCCAGCAGCCAAGAACTAGCGGGGGGACAAGAGACCCAGTACTTC. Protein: CASSQELAGGQETQYF.